Sequencing of this TCR beta chain was carried out in a study of cytomegalovirus exposure and HLA in healthy donors (dated by TCRdb to about 2017). About the full investigation: An earlier analysis of under 600 of the donors reported more than 250 Gb of sequence data and 120 million or so unique TCR beta sequences from about 179 million T cells. Around 320 gigabases of sequencing data and approximately 84 million unique TCR sequences were included in an early release covering several hundred HLA-typed donors. Of the roughly 400 genotyped donors, 65% to 90% fell in the genetic ancestry cluster associated with self-reported Caucasian donors. The study aimed to test whether signatures of past pathogen exposure could be identified by cataloging public T cell receptors. Using immunosequencing, the study profiled T cell repertoires from roughly 650 subjects and related those repertoires to cytomegalovirus serostatus. A separate validation cohort of over a hundred different subjects was used in addition to the 666-subject first cohort. High-throughput TCR immunosequencing, statistical association of individual TCRs with disease status, and machine learning were combined to predict cytomegalovirus infection status. To study patterns of TCR occurrence, a later analysis re-analyzed previously published TCR beta repertoires from 600 to 750 donors and added high-resolution HLA genotyping. In the later analysis, no new phenotypic data were used to find candidate immune exposures; instead, reliance was placed on TCR beta sequences and their occurrence across donors. An earlier analysis of 450 to 750 of the donors used high-throughput TCR beta sequencing to judge whether each TCR beta V gene segment behaved as functional or pseudogenic. Donor age, sex, ethnicity and CMV serostatus were collected together with the repertoire data. A later genetic analysis took genome-wide SNP genotypes for about 55% of the 666 donors and used that subset as a discovery cohort. All discovery cohort repertoires had been generated using a single sequencing platform. Class I and class II HLA loci were covered by the typing at four-digit resolution. The number of donors typed differed by locus, with 629-630 for A, B, C, DRB1 and DQB1, about 500 for DQA1, 606 for DPA1, and around 460 for DPB1. A handful of DR-DQ haplotypes were handled as single units for association and clustering because linkage in the cohort was strong. Among about 400 genotyped donors of the cohort, an average of approximately 200,000 unique TCR beta nucleotide sequences was sequenced per donor, of which about 19% were non-productive. Summary of the overall study and its limitations: The authors suggested that the approach could potentially be generalized to other disease states and immunological phenotypes. Across donors, most TCR sequences were observed very rarely, whereas some public TCRs were present in many individuals. A later analysis found that TCR association rates varied across HLA loci, with DRB1 alleles showing the most associated TCRs and HLA-C alleles the fewest. Correlated functional status among segregating V segments might be attributable to linkage disequilibrium, but an unknown experimental factor could not be ruled out. The cohort was sequenced for TCR beta chains only, and without alpha or paired-chain data the features that could be detected were limited. In an earlier analysis of about 550 of the donors, most TCR beta V segments were observed in productive rearrangements about 90% or about 30% of the time, broadly matching IMGT annotations. At a false discovery rate of 0.05, a later analysis linked around 15,000 TCR beta sequences to specific HLA alleles. Assigning TCR associations to individual alleles was difficult when HLA alleles, especially DR and DQ, strongly co-occurred. V-gene and J-gene trimming of TCR beta chains was associated with a missense DCLRE1C variant in a later genetic analysis, and the association was replicated in an independent cohort. The presence/absence analyses assumed that sequencing depth was roughly uniform across donors, and that assumption may not be true. In a later analysis, HLA-associated TCR beta chains were found to be more clonally expanded and to have lower generation probabilities than equally common non-associated chains. Because some donors lacked HLA typing at each locus, the association tests relied only on the typed subset. A further reported finding was that TCR beta sequences accurately predicted the HLA-A and HLA-B alleles for most subjects in the first cohort. Immune exposure information for the cohort was limited to CMV serostatus. A few of the identified cytomegalovirus-associated TCR beta chains were confirmed in vitro to be specific for cytomegalovirus antigens. A later genetic analysis reported fewer N-insertions in productive TCRs among donors in an Asian-associated ancestry cluster than the roughly 650-donor mean. In the study, around 150 TCR beta chains were listed as associated with cytomegalovirus. The sequencing pipeline was judged likely to have produced a cluster of highly shared sequence variants as a technical artifact. In a later analysis, most CMV-associated TCR beta chains were found to appear HLA-restricted, with HLA associations seemingly driven largely by CMV exposure. The classifier was reported to diagnose cytomegalovirus status with high specificity and sensitivity in both the original cohort and the validation cohort. Some IMGT-functional V segments, including TRBV6-2 and TRBV6-3, could not be told apart with the 87-base-pair reads, so those segments were excluded. Because counts were too low, 15 to 20 rarely observed V segments, including chromosome 9 orphons, were excluded from the earlier analysis of under 650 of the donors. A later analysis reported that several top co-occurrence clusters appeared linked to parvovirus B19, influenza, CMV and Epstein-Barr virus.

As concerns this clone: Its antigen is unknown. No clone much larger than this one lies a single base away; base qualities are absent.

Libraries came from the immunoSEQ multiplex PCR assay. A mixture of 60 forward primers for TCR Vbeta segments and 13 reverse primers for TCR Jbeta segments was used in the multiplex PCR. The CDR3 region of rearranged TCR beta genes was amplified from genomic DNA by a multiplex PCR assay. Amplified TCR beta libraries were sequenced as 87-base-pair reads on the Illumina HiSeq System. The study's own analysis went as follows. Across the roughly 670 repertoires, a later analysis counted 80 million or so unique TCR beta chains, 9 million to 14 million of which were shared by at least two donors. Raw reads were error-corrected and collapsed into unique sequences with a nearest-neighbor algorithm that merged closely related sequences to remove PCR and sequencing errors. CDR3 sequences were aligned to IMGT reference sequences to assign V, D and J gene segments. For a sequence to be retained, a match of at least six nucleotides was required to both a V gene segment and a J gene segment. Rearrangements were called productive when the CDR3 lacked stop codons and stayed in frame with V and J; all others were non-productive. Following IMGT convention, CDR3 was defined as the stretch from the second conserved V-encoded cysteine up to the conserved J-encoded phenylalanine. Sequences without an unambiguous match to a single V gene segment were excluded from the earlier analysis of about 600 of the donors. In an earlier analysis of several hundred of the donors, V segments were called functional above 56.7% productive rearrangements and were called segregating when the between-donor standard deviation exceeded 5%. A statistical classification framework was built to diagnose cytomegalovirus status from the catalog of TCR beta chain sequences. V and J gene assignment, in a later analysis, came from comparing TCR nucleotide sequences with IMGT/GENE-DB human TR gene sequences. Using the TCRdist pipeline, a later analysis assigned CDR3 sequences along with most-parsimonious VDJ recombination scenarios. In a later analysis, every TCR beta chain was defined by the combination of its CDR3 amino acid sequence and its V-gene family, and reads without a unique V-gene family were dropped. As a way to deal with suspected cross-contamination and a sequencing artifact, a later analysis dropped approximately 570 nucleotide sequences that were highly shared and had low generation probability. For each public chain, a later analysis derived a clonal expansion index from normalized ranks of inferred template counts within each repertoire. In a later analysis, generation probabilities were computed with a VDJ recombination model fitted to out-of-frame rearrangements, and the resulting probabilities were checked against IGoR. In a later analysis, hypergeometric tests were used to score TCR-TCR, TCR-HLA and TCR-CMV co-occurrence, with a repertoire-size bias correction applied to TCR pairs. To estimate false discovery rates, a later analysis permuted the HLA or CMV assignments 20 times. In a later analysis, co-occurring TCRs were grouped with DBSCAN, and TCRdist sequence similarity was added when clustering was performed within HLA-allele-positive subsets. For co-occurrence clustering, repertoires with fewer than 30,000 or more than 120,000 public chains were excluded, along with roughly 5 repertoires with anomalous nucleotide sharing. TCRdb limited this immuneACCESS table to in-frame rearrangements with V and J called. A share of clones is missing; checked studies link under half to unresolved V genes, and the rest is unexplained. That table supplies the V and J calls and clone size; D and trimming were determined from the DNA. The sample yields more than 100,000 clones; around 78% were counted once. Together, the top ten hold roughly 1.5% of the sample.

In total, just over 650 healthy bone marrow donors made up the cohort. At the time of sampling, all cohort members were nominally healthy, though unrecorded immune exposures were likely present. The donor tested CMV seronegative and was one of the 352 seronegative cohort members. A peripheral blood sample was provided by each donor, and peripheral blood mononuclear cells were used for TCR beta sequencing. Genomic DNA extraction from the blood cell samples was performed with the Qiagen DNeasy Blood Extraction Kit. The junction shows trimming of 5 bases on V and 2 bases on J, plus 12 bases between the germline ends. The germline V gene encodes CDR1 SQVTM and CDR2 ANQGSEA. The CDR3 holds 13 amino acids from the cysteine to the phenylalanine. Just the 39-base CDR3 DNA is kept, in frame starting at base 1.

Recombination linked TRBV29-1 to TRBJ1-1; the D gene cannot be resolved reliably. The sequenced material came from PBMCs. This clonotype was sampled from a woman between 18 and 29 years old in good health and CMV-seronegative. The CDR3 region reads CSVRPGSNTEAFF. The DNA reads as follows: TGCAGCGTTCGACCGGGTTCAAACACTGAAGCTTTCTTT.